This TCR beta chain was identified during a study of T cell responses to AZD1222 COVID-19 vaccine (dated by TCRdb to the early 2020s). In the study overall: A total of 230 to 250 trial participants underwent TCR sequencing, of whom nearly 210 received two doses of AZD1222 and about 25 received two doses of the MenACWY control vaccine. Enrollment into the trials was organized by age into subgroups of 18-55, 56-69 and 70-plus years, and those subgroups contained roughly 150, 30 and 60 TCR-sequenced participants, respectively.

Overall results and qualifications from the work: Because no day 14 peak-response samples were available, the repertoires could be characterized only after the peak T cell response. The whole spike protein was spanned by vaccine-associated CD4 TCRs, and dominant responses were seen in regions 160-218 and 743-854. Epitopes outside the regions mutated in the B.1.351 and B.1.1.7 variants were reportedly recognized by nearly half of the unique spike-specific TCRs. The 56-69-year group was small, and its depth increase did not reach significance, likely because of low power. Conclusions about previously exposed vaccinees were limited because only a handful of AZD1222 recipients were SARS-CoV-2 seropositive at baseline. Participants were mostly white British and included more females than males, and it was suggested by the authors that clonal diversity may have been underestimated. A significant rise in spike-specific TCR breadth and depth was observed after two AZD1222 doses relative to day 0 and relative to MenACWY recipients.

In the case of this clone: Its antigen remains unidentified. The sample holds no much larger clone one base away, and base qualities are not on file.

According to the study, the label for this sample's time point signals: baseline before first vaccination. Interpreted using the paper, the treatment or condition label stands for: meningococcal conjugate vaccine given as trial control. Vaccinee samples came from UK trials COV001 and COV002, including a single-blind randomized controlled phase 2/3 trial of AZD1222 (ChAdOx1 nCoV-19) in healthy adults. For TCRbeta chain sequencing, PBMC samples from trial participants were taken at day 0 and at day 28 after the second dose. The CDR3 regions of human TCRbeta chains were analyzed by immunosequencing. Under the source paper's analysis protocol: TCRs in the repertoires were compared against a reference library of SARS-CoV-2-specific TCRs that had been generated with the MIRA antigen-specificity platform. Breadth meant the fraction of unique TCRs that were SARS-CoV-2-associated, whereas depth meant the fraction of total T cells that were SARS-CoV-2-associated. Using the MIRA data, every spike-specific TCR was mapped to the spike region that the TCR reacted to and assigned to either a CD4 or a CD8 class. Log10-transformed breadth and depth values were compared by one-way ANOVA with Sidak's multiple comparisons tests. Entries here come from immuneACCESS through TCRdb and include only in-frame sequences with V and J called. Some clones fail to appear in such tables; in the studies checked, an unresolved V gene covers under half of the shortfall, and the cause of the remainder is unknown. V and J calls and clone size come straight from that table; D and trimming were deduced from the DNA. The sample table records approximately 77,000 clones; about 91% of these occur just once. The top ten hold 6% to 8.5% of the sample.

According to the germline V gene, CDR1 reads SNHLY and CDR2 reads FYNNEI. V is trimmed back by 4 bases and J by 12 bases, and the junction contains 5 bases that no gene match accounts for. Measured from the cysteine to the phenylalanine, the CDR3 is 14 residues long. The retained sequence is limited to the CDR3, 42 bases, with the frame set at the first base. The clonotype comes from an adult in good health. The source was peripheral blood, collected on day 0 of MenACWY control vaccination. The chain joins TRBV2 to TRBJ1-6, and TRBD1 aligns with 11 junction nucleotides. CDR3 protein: CASSGTGGVLPLHF. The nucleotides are TGTGCCAGCAGTGGGACAGGGGGCGTCTTACCCCTCCACTTT.